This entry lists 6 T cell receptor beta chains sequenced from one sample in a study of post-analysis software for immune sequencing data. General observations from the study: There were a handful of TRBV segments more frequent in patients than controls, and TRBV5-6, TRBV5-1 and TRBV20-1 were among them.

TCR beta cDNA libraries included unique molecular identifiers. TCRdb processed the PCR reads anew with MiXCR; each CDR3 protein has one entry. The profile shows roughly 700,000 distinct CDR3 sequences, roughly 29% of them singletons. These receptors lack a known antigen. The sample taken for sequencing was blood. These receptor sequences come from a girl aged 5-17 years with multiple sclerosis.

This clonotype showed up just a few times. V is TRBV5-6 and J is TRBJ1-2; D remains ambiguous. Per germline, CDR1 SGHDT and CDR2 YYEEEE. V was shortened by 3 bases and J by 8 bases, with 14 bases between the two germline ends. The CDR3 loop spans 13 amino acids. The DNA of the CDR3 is TGTGCCAGCAGCTCCCGTGGCGCCGCGGGCTACACCTTC. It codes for CASSSRGAAGYTF.

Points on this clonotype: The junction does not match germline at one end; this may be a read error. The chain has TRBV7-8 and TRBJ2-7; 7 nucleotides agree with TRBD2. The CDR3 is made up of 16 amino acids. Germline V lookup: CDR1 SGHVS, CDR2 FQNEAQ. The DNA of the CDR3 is TGTGCCAGCAGCTTAGTGGGCGGGAGTAGCTCCTACGGGCAGTACTTC. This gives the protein CASSLVGGSSSYGQYF.

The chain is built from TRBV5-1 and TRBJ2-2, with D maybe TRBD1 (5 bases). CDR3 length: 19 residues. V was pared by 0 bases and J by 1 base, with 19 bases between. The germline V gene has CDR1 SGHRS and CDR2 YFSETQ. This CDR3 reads CASSLVVQWTPLNTGELFF. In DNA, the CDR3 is TGCGCCAGCAGCTTGGTGGTGCAGTGGACACCTTTGAACACCGGGGAGCTGTTTTTT. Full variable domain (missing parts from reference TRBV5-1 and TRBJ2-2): KAGVTQTPRYLIKTRGQQVTLSCSPISGHRSVSWYQQTPGQGLQFLFEYFSETQRNKGNFPGRFSGRQFSNSRSEMNVSTLELGDSALYLCASSLVVQWTPLNTGELFFGEGSRLTVL.

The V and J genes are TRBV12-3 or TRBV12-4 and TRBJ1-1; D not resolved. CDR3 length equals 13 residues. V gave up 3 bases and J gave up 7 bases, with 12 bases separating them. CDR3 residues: CASSFRQRGEAFF. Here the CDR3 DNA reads TGTGCCAGCAGTTTCCGGCAGCGTGGTGAAGCTTTCTTT.

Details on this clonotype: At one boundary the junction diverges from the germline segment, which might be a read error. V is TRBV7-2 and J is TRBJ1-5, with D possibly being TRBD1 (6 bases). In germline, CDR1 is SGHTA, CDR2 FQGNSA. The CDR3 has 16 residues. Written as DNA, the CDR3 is TGCGCCAGCAGCCTGGGCGGGGGGCGGGTAGAGCAGCCCCAGCATTTT. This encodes CASSLGGGRVEQPQHF. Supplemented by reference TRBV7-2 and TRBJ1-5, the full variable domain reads GAGVSQSPSNKVTEKGKDVELRCDPISGHTALYWYRQSLGQGLEFLIYFQGNSAPDKSGLPSDRFSAERTGGSVSTLTIQRTQQEDSAVYLCASSLGGGRVEQPQHFGDGTRLSIL.

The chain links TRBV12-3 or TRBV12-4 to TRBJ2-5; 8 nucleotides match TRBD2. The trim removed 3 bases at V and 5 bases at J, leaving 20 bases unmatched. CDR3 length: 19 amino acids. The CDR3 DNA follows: TGTGCCAGCAGTTTTAAGCGGCCCTTAGACGGCGGGGGGCGGGAGACCCAGTACTTC. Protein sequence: CASSFKRPLDGGGRETQYF.